These T cell receptor beta chains were read from a single sample in a study of post-analysis software for immune sequencing data. TCRdb re-derived calls from the PCR reads in MiXCR, one entry per CDR3 protein. The sample lists some 700,000 distinct CDR3 sequences; approximately 59% were seen once. The sample comprised blood. The receptors were sampled from a girl under 10 years old with multiple sclerosis. The CDR3 runs from the conserved cysteine through the conserved F or W. The D gene is left open where the match is weak. Part of the rows lack a size; the others show once, few, many or a class for expanded clones.

.	TRBV7-2	TRBJ2-1	TRBD2	TGTGCCAGCAGCTTTTCTGTAACTAGCGAGGTTGAGCAGTTCTTC	CASSFSVTSEVEQFF
.	TRBV19	TRBJ2-3	TRBD2	TGTGCCAGTAGGACTAGCGGGGCGACAGATACGCAGTATTTT	CASRTSGATDTQYF
.	TRBV20-1	TRBJ2-5	TRBD2	TGCAGTGCTAGAGATTCTAGCGGGGGGGGACTAGAGACCCAGTACTTC	CSARDSSGGGLETQYF
.	TRBV7-2	TRBJ1-2	.	TGTGCCAGCAGCTTAGTAGGGACTGGCTACACCTTC	CASSLVGTGYTF
.	TRBV3-1	TRBJ1-2	.	TGTGCCAGCAGCCAAGGTTTACTCTATGGCTACACCTTC	CASSQGLLYGYTF
.	TRBV7-9	TRBJ2-7	TRBD2	TGTGCCAGCAGACCCGGGACTAGCGGCATCTACGAGCAGTACTTC	CASRPGTSGIYEQYF
.	TRBV5-4	TRBJ1-2	TRBD1	TGTGCCAGCAGCTTAGAGGACAGGGTATATGGCTACACCTTC	CASSLEDRVYGYTF
few	TRBV29-1	TRBJ2-4	.	TGCAGCGTTGTGGTGCAGGGGAACATTCAGTACTTC	CSVVVQGNIQYF
.	TRBV7-3	TRBJ2-2	.	TGTGCCAGCAGCTTACGCAGGGAGGACACCGGGGAGCTGTTTTTT	CASSLRREDTGELFF
.	TRBV6-2/TRBV6-3	TRBJ2-7	.	TGTGCCAGCAGTTACTCGATTGAACTCTACGAGCAGTACTTC	CASSYSIELYEQYF
many	TRBV5-1	TRBJ2-5	.	TGTGCCAGCAGCTTGTCCCAAGAGACCCAGTACTTC	CASSLSQETQYF
few	TRBV29-1	TRBJ2-4	.	TGCAGCGTTGATGCAGGAACCATTCAGTACTTC	CSVDAGTIQYF